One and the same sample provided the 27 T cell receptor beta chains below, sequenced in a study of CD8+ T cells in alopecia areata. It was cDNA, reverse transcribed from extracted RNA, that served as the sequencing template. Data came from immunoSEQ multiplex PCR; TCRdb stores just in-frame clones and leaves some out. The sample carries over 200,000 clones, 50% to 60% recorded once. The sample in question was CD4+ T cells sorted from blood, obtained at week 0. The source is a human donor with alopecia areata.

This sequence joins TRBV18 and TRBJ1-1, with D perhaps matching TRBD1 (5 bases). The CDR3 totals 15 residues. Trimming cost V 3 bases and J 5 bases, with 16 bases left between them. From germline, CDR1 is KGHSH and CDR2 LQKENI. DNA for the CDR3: TGTGCCAGCTCACCCCCCGGCTCAAAGGGGACTGAAGCTTTCTTT. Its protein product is CASSPPGSKGTEAFF.

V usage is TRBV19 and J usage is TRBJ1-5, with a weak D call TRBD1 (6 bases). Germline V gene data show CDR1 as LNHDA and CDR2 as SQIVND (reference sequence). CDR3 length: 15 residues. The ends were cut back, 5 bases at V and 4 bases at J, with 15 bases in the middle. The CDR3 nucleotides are TGTGCCAGTAGTGGGGCAGGGGCTAAGAATCAGCCCCAGCATTTT. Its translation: CASSGAGAKNQPQHF.

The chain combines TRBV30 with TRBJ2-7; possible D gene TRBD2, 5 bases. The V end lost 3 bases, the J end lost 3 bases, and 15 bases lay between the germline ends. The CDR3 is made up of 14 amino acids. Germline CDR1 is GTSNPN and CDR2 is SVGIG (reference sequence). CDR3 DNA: TGTGCCTGGAGGGGAGTGGGGAACCTCTACGAGCAGTACTTC. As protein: CAWRGVGNLYEQYF.

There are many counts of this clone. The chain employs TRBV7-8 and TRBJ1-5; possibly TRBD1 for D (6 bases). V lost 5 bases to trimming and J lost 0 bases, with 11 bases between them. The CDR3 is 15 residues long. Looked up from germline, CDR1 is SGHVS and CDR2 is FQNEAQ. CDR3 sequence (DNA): TGTGCCAGCAGCCCGAGGACAGATAGCAATCAGCCCCAGCATTTT. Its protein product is CASSPRTDSNQPQHF. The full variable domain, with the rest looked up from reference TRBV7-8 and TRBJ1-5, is GAGVSQSPRYKVAKRGQDVALRCDPISGHVSLFWYQQALGQGPEFLTYFQNEAQLDKSGLPSDRFFAERPEGSVSTLKIQRTQQEDSAVYLCASSPRTDSNQPQHFGDGTRLSIL.

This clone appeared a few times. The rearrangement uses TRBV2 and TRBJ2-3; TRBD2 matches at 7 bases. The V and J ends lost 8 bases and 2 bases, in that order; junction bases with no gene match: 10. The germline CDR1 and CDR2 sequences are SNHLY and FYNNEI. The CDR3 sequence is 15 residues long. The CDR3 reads CASGRRLASTDTQYF. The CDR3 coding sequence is TGTGCCAGCGGTCGGAGACTAGCATCCACAGATACGCAGTATTTT.

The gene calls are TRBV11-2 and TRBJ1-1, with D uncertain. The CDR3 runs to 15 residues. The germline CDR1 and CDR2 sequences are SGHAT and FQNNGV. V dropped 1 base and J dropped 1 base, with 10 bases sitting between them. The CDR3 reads CASSLGGGRNTEAFF. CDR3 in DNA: TGTGCCAGCAGCTTAGGGGGTGGACGGAACACTGAAGCTTTCTTT.

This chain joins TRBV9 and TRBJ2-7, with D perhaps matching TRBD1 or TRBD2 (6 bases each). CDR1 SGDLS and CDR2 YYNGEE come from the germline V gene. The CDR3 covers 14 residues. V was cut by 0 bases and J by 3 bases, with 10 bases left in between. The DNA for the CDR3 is TGTGCCAGCAGCGTAGCAGGGGAGGTCTACGAGCAGTACTTC. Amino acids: CASSVAGEVYEQYF. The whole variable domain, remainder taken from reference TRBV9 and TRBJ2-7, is DSGVTQTPKHLITATGQRVTLRCSPRSGDLSVYWYQQSLDQGLQFLIQYYNGEERAKGNILERFSAQQFPDLHSELNLSSLELGDSALYFCASSVAGEVYEQYFGPGTRLTVT.

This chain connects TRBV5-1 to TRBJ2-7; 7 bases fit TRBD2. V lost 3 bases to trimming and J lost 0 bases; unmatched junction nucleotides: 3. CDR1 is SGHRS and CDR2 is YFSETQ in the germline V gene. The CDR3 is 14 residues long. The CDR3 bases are TGCGCCAGCAGCTGGGCTAGCGGCTCCTACGAGCAGTACTTC. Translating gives CASSWASGSYEQYF.

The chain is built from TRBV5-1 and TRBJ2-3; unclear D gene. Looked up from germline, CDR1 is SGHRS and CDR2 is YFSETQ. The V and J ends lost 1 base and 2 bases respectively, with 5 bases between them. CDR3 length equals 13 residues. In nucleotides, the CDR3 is TGCGCCAGCAGCTTGAGGCACACAGATACGCAGTATTTT. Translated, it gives CASSLRHTDTQYF.

CDR3 bases: TGTGCCAGCAGCTTAGGTGGACGGGACTATGGCTACACCTTC. Translation gives CASSLGGRDYGYTF. The chain recombines TRBV13 with TRBJ1-2; D is unclear. The CDR3 is made up of 14 amino acids. The V end lost 0 bases, the J end lost 3 bases, and 8 bases lay between the germline ends. Per germline, CDR1 PRHDT and CDR2 FYEKMQ (reference sequence).

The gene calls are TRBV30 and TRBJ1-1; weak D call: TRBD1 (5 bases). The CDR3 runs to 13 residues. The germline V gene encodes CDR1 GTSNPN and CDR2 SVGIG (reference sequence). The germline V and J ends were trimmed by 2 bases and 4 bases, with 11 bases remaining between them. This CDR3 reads CAWSTQGGTEAFF. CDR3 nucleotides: TGTGCCTGGAGTACCCAGGGTGGCACTGAAGCTTTCTTT.

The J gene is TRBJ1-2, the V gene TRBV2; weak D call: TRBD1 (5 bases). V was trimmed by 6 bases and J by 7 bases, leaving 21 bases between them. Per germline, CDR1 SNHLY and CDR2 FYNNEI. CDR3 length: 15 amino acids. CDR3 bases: TGTGCCAGCAGCCCGATAAGTGGGACCCAAGGTGGCTACACCTTC. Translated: CASSPISGTQGGYTF.

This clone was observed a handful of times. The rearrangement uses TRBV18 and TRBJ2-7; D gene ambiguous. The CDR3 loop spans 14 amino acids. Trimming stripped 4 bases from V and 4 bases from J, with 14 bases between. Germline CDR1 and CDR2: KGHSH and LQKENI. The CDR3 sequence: CASSLRTDGYEQYF. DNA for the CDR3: TGTGCCAGCTCACTTCGAACGGACGGATACGAGCAGTACTTC.

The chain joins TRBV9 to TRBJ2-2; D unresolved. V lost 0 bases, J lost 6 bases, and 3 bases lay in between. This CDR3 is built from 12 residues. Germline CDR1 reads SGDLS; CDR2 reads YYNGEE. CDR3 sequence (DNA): TGTGCCAGCAGCGTAGGCTCCGGGGAGCTGTTTTTT. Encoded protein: CASSVGSGELFF.

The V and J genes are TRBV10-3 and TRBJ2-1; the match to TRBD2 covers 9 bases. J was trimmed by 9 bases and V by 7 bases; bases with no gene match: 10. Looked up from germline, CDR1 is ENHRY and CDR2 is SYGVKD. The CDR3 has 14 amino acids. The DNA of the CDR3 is TGTGCCATCAAGAGTGTAGCGGGAGCAGCTGAGCAGTTCTTC. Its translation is CAIKSVAGAAEQFF.

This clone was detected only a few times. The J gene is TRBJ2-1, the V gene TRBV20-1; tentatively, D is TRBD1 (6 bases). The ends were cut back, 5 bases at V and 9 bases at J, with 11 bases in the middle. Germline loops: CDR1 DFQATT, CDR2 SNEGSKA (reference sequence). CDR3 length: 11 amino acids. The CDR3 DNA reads TGCAGTGCTTGGGGGCGCATTGAGCAGTTCTTC. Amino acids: CSAWGRIEQFF.

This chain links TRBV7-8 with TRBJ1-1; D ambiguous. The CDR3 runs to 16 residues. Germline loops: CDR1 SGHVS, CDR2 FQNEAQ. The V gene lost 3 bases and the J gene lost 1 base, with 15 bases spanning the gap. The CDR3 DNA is TGTGCCAGCAGCTTTGTGAGCGGACTGGAGAACACTGAAGCTTTCTTT. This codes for CASSFVSGLENTEAFF.

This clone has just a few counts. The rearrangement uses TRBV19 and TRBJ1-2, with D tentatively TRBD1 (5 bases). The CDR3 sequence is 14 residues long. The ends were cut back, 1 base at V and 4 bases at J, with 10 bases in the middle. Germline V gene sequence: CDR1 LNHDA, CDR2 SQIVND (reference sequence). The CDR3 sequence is CASSIAGPGYGYTF. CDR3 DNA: TGTGCCAGTAGTATAGCAGGGCCCGGCTATGGCTACACCTTC.

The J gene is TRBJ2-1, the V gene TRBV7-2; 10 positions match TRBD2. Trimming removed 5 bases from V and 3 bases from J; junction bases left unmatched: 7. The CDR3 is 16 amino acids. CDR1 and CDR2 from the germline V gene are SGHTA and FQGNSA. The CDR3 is CASSRGTSVSYNEQFF. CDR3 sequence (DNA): TGTGCCAGCAGCCGAGGGACTAGCGTAAGCTACAATGAGCAGTTCTTC.

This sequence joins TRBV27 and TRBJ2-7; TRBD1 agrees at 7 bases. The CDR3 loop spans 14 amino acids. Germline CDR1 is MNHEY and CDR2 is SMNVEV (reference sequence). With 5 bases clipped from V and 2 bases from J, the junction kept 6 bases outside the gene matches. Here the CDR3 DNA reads TGTGCCAGCAGTAAACAGGGGTTTACCTACGAGCAGTACTTC. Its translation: CASSKQGFTYEQYF.

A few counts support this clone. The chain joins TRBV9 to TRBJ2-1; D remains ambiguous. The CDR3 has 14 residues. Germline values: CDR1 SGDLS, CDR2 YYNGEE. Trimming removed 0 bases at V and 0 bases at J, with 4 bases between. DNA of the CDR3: TGTGCCAGCAGCGTAGAGAGCTCCTACAATGAGCAGTTCTTC. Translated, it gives CASSVESSYNEQFF.

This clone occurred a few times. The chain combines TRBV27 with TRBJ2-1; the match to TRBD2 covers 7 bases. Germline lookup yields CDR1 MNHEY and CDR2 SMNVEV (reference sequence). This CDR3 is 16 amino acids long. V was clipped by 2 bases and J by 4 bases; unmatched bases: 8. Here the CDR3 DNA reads TGTGCCAGCAGTTTAAAACTAGCGCCCATGTACAATGAGCAGTTCTTC. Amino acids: CASSLKLAPMYNEQFF.

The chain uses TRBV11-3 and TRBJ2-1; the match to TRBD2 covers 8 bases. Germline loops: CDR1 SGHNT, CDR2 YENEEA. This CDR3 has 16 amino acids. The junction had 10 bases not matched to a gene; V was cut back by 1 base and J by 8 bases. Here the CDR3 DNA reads TGTGCCAGCAGCTTAGGCGGCGGACTAGCCTCCGATGAGCAGTTCTTC. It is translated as CASSLGGGLASDEQFF. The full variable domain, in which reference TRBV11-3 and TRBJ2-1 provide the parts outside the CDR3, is EAGVVQSPRYKIIEKKQPVAFWCNPISGHNTLYWYLQNLGQGPELLIRYENEEAVDDSQLPKDRFSAERLKGVDSTLKIQPAELGDSAVYLCASSLGGGLASDEQFFGPGTRLTVL.

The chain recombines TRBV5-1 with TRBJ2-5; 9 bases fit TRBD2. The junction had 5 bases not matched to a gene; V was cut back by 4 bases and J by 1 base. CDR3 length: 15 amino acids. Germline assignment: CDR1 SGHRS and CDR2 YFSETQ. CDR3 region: CASSQAGGLQETQYF. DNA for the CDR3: TGCGCCAGCAGCCAAGCGGGAGGTCTCCAAGAGACCCAGTACTTC.

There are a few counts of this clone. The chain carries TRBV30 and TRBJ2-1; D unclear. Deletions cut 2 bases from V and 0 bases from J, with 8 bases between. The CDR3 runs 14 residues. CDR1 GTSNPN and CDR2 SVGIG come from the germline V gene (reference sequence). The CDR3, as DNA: TGTGCCTGGAGTCTGGGAAGCTCCTACAATGAGCAGTTCTTC. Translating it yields CAWSLGSSYNEQFF.

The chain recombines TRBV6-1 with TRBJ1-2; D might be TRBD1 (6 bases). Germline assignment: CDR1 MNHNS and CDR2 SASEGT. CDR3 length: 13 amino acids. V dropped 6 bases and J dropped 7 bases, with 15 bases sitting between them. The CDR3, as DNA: TGTGCCAGCAGACCGACAGGCCCCGTTGGCTACACCTTC. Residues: CASRPTGPVGYTF.

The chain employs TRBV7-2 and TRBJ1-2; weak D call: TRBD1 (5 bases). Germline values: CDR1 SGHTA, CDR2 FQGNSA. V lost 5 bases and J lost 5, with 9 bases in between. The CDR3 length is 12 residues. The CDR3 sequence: CASSLQGYGYTF. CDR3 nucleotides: TGTGCCAGCAGCCTCCAGGGATATGGCTACACCTTC.